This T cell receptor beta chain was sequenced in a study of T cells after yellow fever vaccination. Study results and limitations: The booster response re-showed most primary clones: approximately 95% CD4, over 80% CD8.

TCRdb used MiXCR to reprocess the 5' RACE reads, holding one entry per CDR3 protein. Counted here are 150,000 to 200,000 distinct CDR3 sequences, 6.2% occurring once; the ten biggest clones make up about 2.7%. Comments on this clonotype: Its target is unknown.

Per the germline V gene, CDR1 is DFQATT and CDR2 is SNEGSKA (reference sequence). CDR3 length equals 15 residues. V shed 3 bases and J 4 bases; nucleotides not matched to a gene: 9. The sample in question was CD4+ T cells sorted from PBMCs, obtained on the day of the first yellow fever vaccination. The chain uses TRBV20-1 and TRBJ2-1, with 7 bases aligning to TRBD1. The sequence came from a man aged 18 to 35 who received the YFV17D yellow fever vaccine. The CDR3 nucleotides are TGCAGTGCTAGGGTCCTGGGACAGCTATACAATGAGCAGTTCTTC. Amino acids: CSARVLGQLYNEQFF.